The 25 T cell receptor beta chains given below trace back to one sample, sequenced in a study of blood T cell repertoires in COVID-19 (dated by TCRdb to about 2020). Library creation used the immunoSEQ multiplex PCR assay. As stored in TCRdb, this immuneACCESS dataset retains in-frame rearrangements with V and J assigned. A fraction of the clones does not appear; measured against another copy, unresolved V genes explain less than half of the discrepancy, and the remainder lacks a known reason. For this sample the table gives under 200,000 clones, of which about 89% were detected only once. 2% to 3% of the sample is held by the ten biggest clonotypes. The sample consisted of peripheral blood. Receptors originate from a man aged 35 to 55 with active or convalescent COVID-19.

The rearrangement uses TRBV20-1 and TRBJ2-5, with D uncertain. Germline-derived CDR1 and CDR2 are DFQATT and SNEGSKA (reference sequence). Trimming removed 2 bases at V and 5 bases at J, with 6 bases between. CDR3 length: 11 residues. DNA of the CDR3: TGCAGTGCTAGACTAGTGGAGACCCAGTACTTC. This gives the protein CSARLVETQYF.

The chain uses TRBV19 and TRBJ2-3; TRBD1 aligns across 7 bases. The V and J ends lost 5 bases and 2 bases, in that order; junction bases with no gene match: 7. The CDR3 runs 15 residues. Germline V lookup: CDR1 LNHDA, CDR2 SQIVND (reference sequence). The CDR3 loop reads CASSALGTVTDTQYF. CDR3 sequence (DNA): TGTGCCAGTAGTGCCTTAGGGACAGTCACAGATACGCAGTATTTT.

The CDR3 spells CASLAGTSFDEQYF. DNA of the CDR3: TGTGCCAGCTTAGCCGGGACTAGCTTCGACGAGCAGTACTTC. The V and J genes are TRBV5-6 and TRBJ2-7, with TRBD2 matching over 9 bases. The junction had 10 bases not matched to a gene; V was cut back by 7 bases and J by 5 bases. The CDR3 spans 14 residues. Per germline, CDR1 SGHDT and CDR2 YYEEEE.

V and J are TRBV9 and TRBJ1-2, with TRBD1 identical over 9 bases. V shed 0 bases and J 4 bases; nucleotides not matched to a gene: 4. The CDR3 is 15 amino acids. Per germline, CDR1 SGDLS and CDR2 YYNGEE. This CDR3 reads CASSVDPQGAYGYTF. In DNA, the CDR3 is TGTGCCAGCAGCGTAGACCCACAGGGGGCCTATGGCTACACCTTC. Full variable domain (missing parts from reference TRBV9 and TRBJ1-2): DSGVTQTPKHLITATGQRVTLRCSPRSGDLSVYWYQQSLDQGLQFLIQYYNGEERAKGNILERFSAQQFPDLHSELNLSSLELGDSALYFCASSVDPQGAYGYTFGSGTRLTVV.

V gene TRBV27 combines with J gene TRBJ1-5; D is unclear. The CDR3 length is 14 residues. V was trimmed by 5 bases and J by 10 bases, leaving 18 bases between them. CDR1 and CDR2 (germline): MNHEY, SMNVEV (reference sequence). The CDR3 reads CASSPTGRPRPQHF. CDR3 nucleotide sequence: TGTGCCAGCAGTCCAACCGGGAGGCCTCGTCCCCAGCATTTT.

This clone showed up just a few times. V gene TRBV13 combines with J gene TRBJ1-1; maybe TRBD1 (6 bases). The germline CDR1 and CDR2 sequences are PRHDT and FYEKMQ (reference sequence). Between the trimmed V and J ends, which lost 3 bases and 4 bases, there was a span of 15 bases. The CDR3 contains 15 residues. CDR3 sequence: CASSFGGQKRTEAFF. The CDR3 bases are TGTGCCAGCAGCTTTGGGGGACAAAAACGCACTGAAGCTTTCTTT.

The chain is built from TRBV7-2 and TRBJ2-3; 11 bases fit TRBD2. V was clipped by 8 bases and J by 3 bases; unmatched bases: 7. This CDR3 spans 15 amino acids. Germline V gene data show CDR1 as SGHTA and CDR2 as FQGNSA. The CDR3 sequence is CASGPVAGGTDTQYF. CDR3 nucleotide sequence: TGTGCCAGCGGGCCTGTAGCGGGGGGGACAGATACGCAGTATTTT.

This chain links TRBV29-1 with TRBJ1-4, with 11 positions matching TRBD1. This CDR3 is built from 19 residues. In germline, CDR1 is SQVTM, CDR2 ANQGSEA. Unmatched junction bases numbered 13, after V lost 4 bases and J lost 0 bases. For the CDR3, the DNA is TGCAGCGTTGCGTTGCCGGGACAGGGGGGTCCTACAACTAATGAAAAACTGTTTTTT. Amino acid sequence: CSVALPGQGGPTTNEKLFF. Full variable domain (rest looked up from reference TRBV29-1 and TRBJ1-4): SAVISQKPSRDICQRGTSLTIQCQVDSQVTMMFWYRQQPGQSLTLIATANQGSEATYESGFVIDKFPISRPNLTFSTLTVSNMSPEDSSIYLCSVALPGQGGPTTNEKLFFGSGTQLSVL.

In its sample, this clone was seen a few times. The same CDR3 also results from other DNA sequences found in this sample. The chain links TRBV27 to TRBJ1-2; D unclear. Germline V gives CDR1 MNHEY, CDR2 SMNVEV (reference sequence). The CDR3 length is 13 residues. Trimming pared 2 bases from V and 8 bases from J, leaving 12 bases between. The CDR3 bases are TGTGCCAGCAGTTTAGGTGTCGGAGGAGGCTACACCTTC. Protein: CASSLGVGGGYTF.

This clone came up once. This chain uses TRBV4-2 with TRBJ2-2, with 10 positions matching TRBD2. Germline trimming cut 1 base from V and 4 bases from J; bases unmatched to any gene: 6. The V gene's germline CDR1 is LGHNA and CDR2 YNFKEQ. The CDR3 runs to 17 residues. CDR3 coding DNA: TGTGCCAGCAGCCAAGGGCTAGCGGGGGTCTCCACCGGGGAGCTGTTTTTT. As protein: CASSQGLAGVSTGELFF.

The chain is built from TRBV5-1 and TRBJ1-6; TRBD1 matches at 9 bases. Losses at the gene ends were 4 bases for V and 7 bases for J; bases not matched to a gene: 6. The CDR3 is made up of 15 amino acids. Looked up from germline, CDR1 is SGHRS and CDR2 is YFSETQ. CDR3 DNA sequence: TGCGCCAGCAGCCCCGGACAGGGGATGAATTCACCCCTCCACTTT. It specifies CASSPGQGMNSPLHF.

CDR3 region: CASSPGQIYEQYF. DNA for the CDR3: TGTGCCAGCTCACCTGGACAGATCTACGAGCAGTACTTC. This chain uses TRBV18 with TRBJ2-7; tentatively, D is TRBD1 (6 bases). V was trimmed by 3 bases and J by 3 bases, leaving 9 bases between them. The CDR3 is 13 amino acids. Germline CDR1 KGHSH, CDR2 LQKENI.

CDR3 sequence: CASSQDSGNQPQHF. In DNA form, the CDR3 reads TGTGCCAGCAGCCAAGACAGCGGCAATCAGCCCCAGCATTTT. The chain combines TRBV3-1 (or the pseudogene TRBV3-2) with TRBJ1-5; D remains unclear. From germline, CDR1 is LGHDT and CDR2 YNNKEL (reference sequence). The length of the CDR3 is 14 residues. The germline V and J ends were trimmed by 0 bases and 2 bases, with 5 bases remaining between them.

This chain connects TRBV13 to TRBJ2-3; 14 positions agree with TRBD2. CDR1 PRHDT and CDR2 FYEKMQ come from the germline V gene (reference sequence). The junction had 9 bases not matched to a gene; V was cut back by 0 bases and J by 1 base. The CDR3 is 20 amino acids. CDR3 sequence reads: CASSLGTNPGLAGGTDTQYF. CDR3 nucleotide sequence: TGTGCCAGCAGCTTAGGGACAAATCCGGGACTAGCGGGGGGCACAGATACGCAGTATTTT.

This rearrangement joins TRBV29-1 to TRBJ1-2; 8 bases are a match to TRBD1. The J segment lost 2 bases and the V segment lost 6 bases, leaving 5 bases of the junction unmatched. The CDR3 spans 13 residues. CDR1 is SQVTM, CDR2 ANQGSEA, per germline. DNA of the CDR3: TGCAGCGTGGCAGGGGGCCTCAACTATGGCTACACCTTC. Translated, it gives CSVAGGLNYGYTF.

The chain combines TRBV5-1 with TRBJ1-6; 11 nucleotides match TRBD1. CDR3 length: 15 amino acids. The trim removed 3 bases at V and 10 bases at J, leaving 6 bases unmatched. CDR1 is SGHRS and CDR2 is YFSETQ in the germline V gene. This CDR3 reads CASSSGQGAVSPLHF. The CDR3 DNA reads TGCGCCAGCAGCTCTGGACAGGGGGCTGTATCACCCCTCCACTTT.

The rearrangement links TRBV6-1 to TRBJ1-5; D unclear. The germline CDR1 and CDR2 sequences are MNHNS and SASEGT. CDR3 length: 15 residues. V was clipped by 0 bases and J by 0 bases, with 6 bases between them. CDR3 in DNA: TGTGCCAGCAGTGAAGCCTTCGGTAGCAATCAGCCCCAGCATTTT. It yields the protein CASSEAFGSNQPQHF.

The J gene is TRBJ1-1, the V gene TRBV7-8, with D possibly TRBD1 on 5 matching bases. V was cut by 5 bases and J by 4 bases, with 14 bases left in between. The CDR3 contains 14 residues. Germline CDR1 and CDR2: SGHVS and FQNEAQ. The chain's CDR3 is CASSPTEVSTEAFF. The CDR3, as DNA: TGTGCCAGCAGCCCGACAGAGGTTAGCACTGAAGCTTTCTTT.

The J gene is TRBJ2-1, the V gene TRBV24-1; D is unclear. Trimming took off 3 bases at V and 5 bases at J, with 13 bases between the two ends. Germline CDR1 KGHDR, CDR2 SFDVKD. The length of the CDR3 is 15 residues. The chain's CDR3 is CATSDPGRHHNEQFF. For the CDR3, the DNA is TGTGCCACCAGTGATCCAGGCCGACACCACAATGAGCAGTTCTTC.

This rearrangement joins TRBV19 to TRBJ2-7; 9 bases align to TRBD1. V was pared by 4 bases and J by 7 bases, with 8 bases of the junction left unmatched. The CDR3 covers 14 residues. CDR1 LNHDA and CDR2 SQIVND come from the germline V gene (reference sequence). The CDR3 spells CASSKTGGTREQYF. The CDR3 nucleotides read TGTGCCAGTAGTAAGACAGGGGGGACACGGGAGCAGTACTTC. Complete variable domain (other parts from reference TRBV19 and TRBJ2-7): DGGITQSPKYLFRKEGQNVTLSCEQNLNHDAMYWYRQDPGQGLRLIYYSQIVNDFQKGDIAEGYSVSREKKESFPLTVTSAQKNPTAFYLCASSKTGGTREQYFGPGTRLTVT.

This chain joins TRBV19 and TRBJ2-3; 11 nucleotides align to TRBD2. V was clipped by 5 bases and J by 2 bases; unmatched bases: 6. The germline CDR1 and CDR2 sequences are LNHDA and SQIVND (reference sequence). This CDR3 is 16 amino acids long. The CDR3 is CASSLLAGADTDTQYF. The CDR3 DNA follows: TGTGCCAGTAGTCTACTAGCGGGGGCGGACACAGATACGCAGTATTTT. Complete variable domain (other parts from reference TRBV19 and TRBJ2-3): DGGITQSPKYLFRKEGQNVTLSCEQNLNHDAMYWYRQDPGQGLRLIYYSQIVNDFQKGDIAEGYSVSREKKESFPLTVTSAQKNPTAFYLCASSLLAGADTDTQYFGPGTRLTVL.

This clone was recorded only once. The chain carries TRBV14 and TRBJ1-1; D is unclear. CDR3 length equals 13 residues. V lost 6 bases to trimming and J lost 6 bases, with 14 bases between them. The germline V gene encodes CDR1 SGHDN and CDR2 FVKESK. CDR3 residues: CASRRSSEAEAFF. The DNA for the CDR3 is TGTGCCAGCAGGAGGTCCTCCGAAGCTGAAGCTTTCTTT.

The V and J genes are TRBV10-3 and TRBJ2-1, with 10 nucleotides matching TRBD2. With 4 bases clipped from V and 5 bases from J, the junction kept 5 bases outside the gene matches. The germline V gene has CDR1 ENHRY and CDR2 SYGVKD. This CDR3 region has 15 residues. This chain's CDR3 is CAISGASGRDNEQFF. In nucleotides, the CDR3 is TGTGCCATCAGTGGGGCTAGCGGGAGAGACAATGAGCAGTTCTTC.

The chain carries TRBV27 and TRBJ1-2, with 9 nucleotides matching TRBD1. CDR1 is MNHEY, CDR2 SMNVEV, per germline (reference sequence). The CDR3 extends over 14 amino acids. Germline trimming cut 5 bases from V and 2 bases from J; bases unmatched to any gene: 3. CDR3 sequence reads: CASSPGTGNYGYTF. CDR3 in DNA: TGTGCCAGCAGTCCGGGGACAGGGAACTATGGCTACACCTTC.

In this sample, this clone turned up once. The V gene is TRBV2, the J gene TRBJ1-2; 8 bases are a match to TRBD1. CDR1 and CDR2 (germline): SNHLY, FYNNEI. The CDR3 runs to 14 residues. J was trimmed by 7 bases and V by 5 bases; bases with no gene match: 9. CDR3 protein: CASSMTGEKGGYTF. As DNA, the CDR3 is TGTGCCAGCAGTATGACAGGGGAGAAGGGTGGCTACACCTTC. Looking up the rest from reference TRBV2 and TRBJ1-2 gives the full variable domain: EPEVTQTPSHQVTQMGQEVILRCVPISNHLYFYWYRQILGQKVEFLVSFYNNEISEKSEIFDDQFSVERPDGSNFTLKIRSTKLEDSAMYFCASSMTGEKGGYTFGSGTRLTVV.